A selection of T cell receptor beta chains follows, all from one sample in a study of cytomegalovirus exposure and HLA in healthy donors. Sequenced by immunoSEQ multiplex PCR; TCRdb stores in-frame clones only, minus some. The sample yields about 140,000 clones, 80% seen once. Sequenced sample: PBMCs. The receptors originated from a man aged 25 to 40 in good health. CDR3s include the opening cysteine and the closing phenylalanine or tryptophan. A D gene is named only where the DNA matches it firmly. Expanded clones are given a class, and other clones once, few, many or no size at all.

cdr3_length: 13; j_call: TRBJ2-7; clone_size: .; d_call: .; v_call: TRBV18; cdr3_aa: CASSRLETYEQYF; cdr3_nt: TGTGCCAGCTCACGATTAGAAACCTACGAGCAGTACTTC
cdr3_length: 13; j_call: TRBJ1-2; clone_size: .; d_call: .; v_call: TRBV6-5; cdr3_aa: CASLWGSYYGYTF; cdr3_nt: TGTGCCAGCCTATGGGGCAGCTACTATGGCTACACCTTC
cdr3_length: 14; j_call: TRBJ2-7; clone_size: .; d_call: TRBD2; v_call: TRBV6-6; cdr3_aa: CASSYEAGGYEQYF; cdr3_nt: TGTGCCAGCAGTTACGAAGCGGGAGGTTACGAGCAGTACTTC
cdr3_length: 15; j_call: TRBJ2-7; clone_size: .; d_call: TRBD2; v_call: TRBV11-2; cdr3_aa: CASRPMPAGGYEQYF; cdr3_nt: TGTGCCAGCAGACCCATGCCCGCGGGGGGCTACGAGCAGTACTTC
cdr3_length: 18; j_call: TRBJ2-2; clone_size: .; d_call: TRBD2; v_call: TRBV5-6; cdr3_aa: CASSLRLTSGRGHGELFF; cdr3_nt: TGTGCCAGCAGCTTACGCCTGACTAGCGGGAGGGGTCACGGGGAGCTGTTTTTT
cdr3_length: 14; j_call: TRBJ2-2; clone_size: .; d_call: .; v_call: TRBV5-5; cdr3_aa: CASSLGQGNGELFF; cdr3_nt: TGTGCCAGCAGCTTGGGGCAGGGGAACGGGGAGCTGTTTTTT
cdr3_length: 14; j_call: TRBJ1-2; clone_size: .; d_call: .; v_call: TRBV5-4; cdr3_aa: CASSRPPTGYGYTF; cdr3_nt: TGTGCCAGCAGCCGACCCCCGACGGGCTATGGCTACACCTTC
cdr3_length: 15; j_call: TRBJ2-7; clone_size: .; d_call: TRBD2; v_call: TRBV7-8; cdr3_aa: CASSWAGAGGYEQYF; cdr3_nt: TGTGCCAGCAGCTGGGCCGGAGCGGGAGGTTACGAGCAGTACTTC
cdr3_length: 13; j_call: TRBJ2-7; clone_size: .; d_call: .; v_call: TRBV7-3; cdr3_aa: CASSLSQAGEQYF; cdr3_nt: TGTGCCAGCAGCTTAAGCCAGGCCGGCGAGCAGTACTTC
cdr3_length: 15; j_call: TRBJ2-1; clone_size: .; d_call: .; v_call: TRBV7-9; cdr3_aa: CASSPTPSNYNEQFF; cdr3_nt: TGTGCCAGCAGCCCGACACCCTCTAACTACAATGAGCAGTTCTTC
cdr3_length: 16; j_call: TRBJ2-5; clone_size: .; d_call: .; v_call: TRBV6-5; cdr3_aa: CASSYAATELIVTQYF; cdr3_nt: TGTGCCAGCAGTTACGCGGCGACAGAGCTCATTGTGACCCAGTACTTC
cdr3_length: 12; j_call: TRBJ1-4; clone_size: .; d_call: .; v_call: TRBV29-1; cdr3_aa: CSVRQGNEKLFF; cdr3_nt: TGCAGCGTCAGGCAGGGAAATGAAAAACTGTTTTTT
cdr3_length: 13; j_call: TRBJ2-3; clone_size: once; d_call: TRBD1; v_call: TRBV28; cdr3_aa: CATQDRVTDTQYF; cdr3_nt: TGTGCCACCCAGGACAGGGTCACAGATACGCAGTATTTT
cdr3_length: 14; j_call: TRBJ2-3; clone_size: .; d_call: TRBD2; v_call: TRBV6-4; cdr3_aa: CASSELAGPDTQYF; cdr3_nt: TGTGCCAGCAGTGAACTAGCGGGACCAGATACGCAGTATTTT
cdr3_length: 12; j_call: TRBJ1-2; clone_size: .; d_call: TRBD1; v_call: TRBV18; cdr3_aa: CASSPTGHGYTF; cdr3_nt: TGTGCCAGCTCACCGACAGGGCATGGCTACACCTTC
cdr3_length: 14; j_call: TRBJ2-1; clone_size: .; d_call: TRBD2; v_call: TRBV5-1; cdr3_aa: CASSSSGRFNEQFF; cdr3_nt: TGCGCCAGCAGCTCTAGCGGGAGGTTCAATGAGCAGTTCTTC
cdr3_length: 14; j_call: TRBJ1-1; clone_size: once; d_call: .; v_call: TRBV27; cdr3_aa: CASSLEGYGTEAFF; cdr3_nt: TGTGCCAGCAGTTTGGAGGGGTACGGCACTGAAGCTTTCTTT
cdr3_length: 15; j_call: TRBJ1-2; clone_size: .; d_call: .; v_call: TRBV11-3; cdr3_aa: CASSLRRGSNYGYTF; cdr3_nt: TGTGCCAGCAGCTTAAGGCGGGGATCTAACTATGGCTACACCTTC
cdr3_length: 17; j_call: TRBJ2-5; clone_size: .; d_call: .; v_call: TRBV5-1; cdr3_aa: CASSLGGLSGGEETQYF; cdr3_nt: TGCGCCAGCAGCTTGGGCGGGCTGTCAGGTGGGGAAGAGACCCAGTACTTC
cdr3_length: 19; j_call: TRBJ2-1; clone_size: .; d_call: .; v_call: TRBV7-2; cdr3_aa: CASSFRSSRRGAPTNEQFF; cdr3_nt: TGTGCCAGCAGCTTCCGGTCTAGTCGGCGCGGGGCCCCGACCAATGAGCAGTTCTTC
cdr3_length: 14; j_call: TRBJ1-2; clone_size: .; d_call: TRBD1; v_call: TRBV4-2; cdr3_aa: CASSPQGDSYGYTF; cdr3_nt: TGTGCCAGCAGCCCACAGGGGGACAGCTATGGCTACACCTTC
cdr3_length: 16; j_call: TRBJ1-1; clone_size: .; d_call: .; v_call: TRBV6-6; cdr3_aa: CASSILGGFMNTEAFF; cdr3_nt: TGTGCCAGCAGTATCCTCGGGGGGTTCATGAACACTGAAGCTTTCTTT
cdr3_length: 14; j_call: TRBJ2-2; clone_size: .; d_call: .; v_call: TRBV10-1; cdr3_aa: CASSDEGNTGELFF; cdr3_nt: TGCGCCAGCAGTGATGAGGGGAACACCGGGGAGCTGTTTTTT
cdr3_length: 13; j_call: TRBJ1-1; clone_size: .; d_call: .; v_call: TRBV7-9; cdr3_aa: CASRTTGSPEAFF; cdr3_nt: TGTGCCAGCAGAACCACAGGGAGTCCTGAAGCTTTCTTT